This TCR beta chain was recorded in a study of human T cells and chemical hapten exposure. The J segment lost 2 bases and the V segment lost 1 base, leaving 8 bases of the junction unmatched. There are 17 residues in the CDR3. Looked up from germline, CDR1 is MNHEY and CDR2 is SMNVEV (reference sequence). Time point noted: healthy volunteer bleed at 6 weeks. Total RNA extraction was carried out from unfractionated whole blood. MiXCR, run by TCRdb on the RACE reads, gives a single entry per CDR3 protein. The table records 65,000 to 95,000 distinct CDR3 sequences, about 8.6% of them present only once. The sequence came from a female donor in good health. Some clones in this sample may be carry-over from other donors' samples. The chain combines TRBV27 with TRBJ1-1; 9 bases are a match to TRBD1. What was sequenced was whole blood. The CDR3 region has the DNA TGTGCCAGCAGTTTATTGTCACGGGGACAGGGAAACACTGAAGCTTTCTTT. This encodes CASSLLSRGQGNTEAFF.